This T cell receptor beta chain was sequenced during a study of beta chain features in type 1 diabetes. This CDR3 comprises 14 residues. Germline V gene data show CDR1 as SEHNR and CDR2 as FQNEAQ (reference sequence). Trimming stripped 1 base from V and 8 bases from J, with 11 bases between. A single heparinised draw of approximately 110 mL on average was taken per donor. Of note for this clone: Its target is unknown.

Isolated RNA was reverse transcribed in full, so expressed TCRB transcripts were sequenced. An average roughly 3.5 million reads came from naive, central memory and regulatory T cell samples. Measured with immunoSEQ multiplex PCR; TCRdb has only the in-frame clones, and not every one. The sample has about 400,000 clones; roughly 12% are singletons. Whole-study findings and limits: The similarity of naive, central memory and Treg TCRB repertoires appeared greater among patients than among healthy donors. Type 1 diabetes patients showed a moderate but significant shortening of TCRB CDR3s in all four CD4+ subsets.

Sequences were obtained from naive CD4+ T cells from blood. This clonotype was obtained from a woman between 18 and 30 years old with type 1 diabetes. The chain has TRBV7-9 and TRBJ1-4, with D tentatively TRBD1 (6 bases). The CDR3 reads CASSLVGAQEKLFF. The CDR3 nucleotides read TGTGCCAGCAGCTTAGTGGGGGCACAGGAAAAACTGTTTTTT.